A selection of T cell receptor beta chains follows, all from one sample in a study of cytomegalovirus exposure and HLA in healthy donors. Assay used: immunoSEQ multiplex PCR; TCRdb lists only in-frame clones, some missing. The profile shows about 190,000 clones, roughly 82% of them singletons. The sequencing input was PBMCs. These receptors were collected from a woman between 45 and 65 years old in good health and CMV-seropositive. Both conserved end residues are part of each CDR3. Only some rows state a clone size, as once, few, many or a class for expanded clones.

TRBJ1-6,-,TRBV6-4,CARDWVGGRGSPLHF
TRBJ2-7,-,TRBV6-1,CASSVETGEQYF
TRBJ2-3,-,TRBV9,CASSVGFRGSTDTQYF
TRBJ1-6,once,TRBV9,CASSPRQGSYNSPLHF
TRBJ2-2,few,TRBV4-1,CASSWTGEEEELFF
TRBJ2-3,-,TRBV7-2,CASSRKVGGPGTDTQYF
TRBJ2-2,-,TRBV7-9,CASSPRGIDTGELFF
TRBJ2-5,-,TRBV5-1,CASSLAGSTGAQETQYF
TRBJ2-3,once,TRBV7-9,CSSSLVSTDTQYF
TRBJ2-1,-,TRBV7-3,CASSFPRGRFSYNEQFF